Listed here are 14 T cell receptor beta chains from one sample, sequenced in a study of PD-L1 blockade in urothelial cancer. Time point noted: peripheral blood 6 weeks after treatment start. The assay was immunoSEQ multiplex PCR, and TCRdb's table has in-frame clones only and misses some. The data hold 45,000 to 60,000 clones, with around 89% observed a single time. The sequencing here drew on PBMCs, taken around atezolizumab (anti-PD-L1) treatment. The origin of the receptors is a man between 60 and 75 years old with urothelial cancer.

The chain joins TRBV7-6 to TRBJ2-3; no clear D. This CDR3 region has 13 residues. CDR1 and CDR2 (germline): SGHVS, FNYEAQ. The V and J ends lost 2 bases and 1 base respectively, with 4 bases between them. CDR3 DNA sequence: TGTGCCAGCAGCTTACCTGGCACAGATACGCAGTATTTT. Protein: CASSLPGTDTQYF.

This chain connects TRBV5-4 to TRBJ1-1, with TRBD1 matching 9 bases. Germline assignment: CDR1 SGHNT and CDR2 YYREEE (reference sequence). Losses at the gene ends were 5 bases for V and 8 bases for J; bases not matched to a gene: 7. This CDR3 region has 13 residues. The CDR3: CASRQDRGREAFF. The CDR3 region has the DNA TGTGCCAGCAGGCAGGACAGGGGTAGGGAAGCTTTCTTT.

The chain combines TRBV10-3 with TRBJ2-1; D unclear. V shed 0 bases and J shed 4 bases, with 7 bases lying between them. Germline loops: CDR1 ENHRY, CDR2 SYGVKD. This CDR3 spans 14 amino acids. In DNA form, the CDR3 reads TGTGCCATCAGTGAGTCGTTCAGTTACAATGAGCAGTTCTTC. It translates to CAISESFSYNEQFF.

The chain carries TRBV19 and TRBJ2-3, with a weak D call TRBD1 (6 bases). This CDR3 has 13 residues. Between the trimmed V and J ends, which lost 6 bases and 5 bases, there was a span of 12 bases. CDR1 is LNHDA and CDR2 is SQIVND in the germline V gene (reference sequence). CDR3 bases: TGTGCCAGTAGGAGCTACAGGGAAGATACGCAGTATTTT. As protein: CASRSYREDTQYF.

The CDR3 DNA reads TGTGCCAGCAGCAGGCTCGCGCGCGGGGAGACCCAGTACTTC. This gives the protein CASSRLARGETQYF. The V gene is TRBV27, the J gene TRBJ2-5, with a weak D call TRBD2 (5 bases). CDR3 size: 14 residues. Between the trimmed V and J ends, which lost 6 bases and 5 bases, there was a span of 16 bases. Per germline, CDR1 MNHEY and CDR2 SMNVEV (reference sequence).

Here the CDR3 reads CSVEDPGGSYGYTF. In DNA form, the CDR3 reads TGCAGCGTTGAAGATCCAGGGGGCAGCTATGGCTACACCTTC. V usage is TRBV29-1 and J usage is TRBJ1-2, with 8 bases aligning to TRBD1. Germline CDR1 SQVTM, CDR2 ANQGSEA. The CDR3 has 14 residues. The trim removed 0 bases at V and 4 bases at J, leaving 4 bases unmatched. The full variable domain, its missing parts supplied by reference TRBV29-1 and TRBJ1-2, is SAVISQKPSRDICQRGTSLTIQCQVDSQVTMMFWYRQQPGQSLTLIATANQGSEATYESGFVIDKFPISRPNLTFSTLTVSNMSPEDSSIYLCSVEDPGGSYGYTFGSGTRLTVV.

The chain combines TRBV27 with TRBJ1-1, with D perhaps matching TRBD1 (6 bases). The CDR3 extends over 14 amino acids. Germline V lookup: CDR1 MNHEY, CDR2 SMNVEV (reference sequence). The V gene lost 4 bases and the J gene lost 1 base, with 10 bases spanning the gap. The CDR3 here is CASSSGVPNTEAFF. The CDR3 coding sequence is TGTGCCAGCAGTTCAGGGGTGCCGAACACTGAAGCTTTCTTT.

Here the CDR3 reads CASSRGQPGNTIYF. The DNA for the CDR3 is TGTGCCAGCAGCCGGGGACAGCCTGGAAACACCATATATTTT. This chain connects TRBV28 to TRBJ1-3; 7 nucleotides match TRBD1. Trimming at V came to 6 bases and at J to 2 bases, leaving 4 bases not matched to a gene. The CDR3 runs 14 residues. The germline V gene encodes CDR1 MDHEN and CDR2 SYDVKM.

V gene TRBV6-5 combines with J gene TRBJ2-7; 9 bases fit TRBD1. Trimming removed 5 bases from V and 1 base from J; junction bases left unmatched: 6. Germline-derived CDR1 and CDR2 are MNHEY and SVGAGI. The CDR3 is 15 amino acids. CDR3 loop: CASSRQGGRSYEQYF. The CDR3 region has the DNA TGTGCCAGCAGTCGACAGGGGGGTCGATCCTACGAGCAGTACTTC.

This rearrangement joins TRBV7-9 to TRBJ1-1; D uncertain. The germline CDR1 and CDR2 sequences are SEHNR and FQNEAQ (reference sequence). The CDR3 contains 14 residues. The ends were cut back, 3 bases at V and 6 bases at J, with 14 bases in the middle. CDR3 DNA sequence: TGTGCCAGCAGCTTTCCCTGGTGGCCTCCTGAAGCTTTCTTT. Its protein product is CASSFPWWPPEAFF.

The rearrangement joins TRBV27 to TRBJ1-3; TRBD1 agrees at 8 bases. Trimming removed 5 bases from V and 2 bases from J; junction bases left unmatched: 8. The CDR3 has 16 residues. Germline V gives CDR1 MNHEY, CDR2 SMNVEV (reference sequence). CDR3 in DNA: TGTGCCAGCAGTGCAAGGACAGGGTACCCTGGAAACACCATATATTTT. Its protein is CASSARTGYPGNTIYF.

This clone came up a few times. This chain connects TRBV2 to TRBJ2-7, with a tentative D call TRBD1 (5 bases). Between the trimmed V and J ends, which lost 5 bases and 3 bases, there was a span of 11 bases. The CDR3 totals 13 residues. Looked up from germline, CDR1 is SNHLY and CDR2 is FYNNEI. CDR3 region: CASSRTQGYEQYF. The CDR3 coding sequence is TGTGCCAGCAGTCGGACCCAGGGCTACGAGCAGTACTTC.

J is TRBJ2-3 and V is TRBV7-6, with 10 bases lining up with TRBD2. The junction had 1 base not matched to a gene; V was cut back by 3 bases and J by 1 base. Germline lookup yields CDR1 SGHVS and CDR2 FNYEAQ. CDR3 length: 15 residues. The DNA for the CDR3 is TGTGCCAGCAGCTTCCTAGCGGGGGGCACAGATACGCAGTATTTT. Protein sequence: CASSFLAGGTDTQYF.

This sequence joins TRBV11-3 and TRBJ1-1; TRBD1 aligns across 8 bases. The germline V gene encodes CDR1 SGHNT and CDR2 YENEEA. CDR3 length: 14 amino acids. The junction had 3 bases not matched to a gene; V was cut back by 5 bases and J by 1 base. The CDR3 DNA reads TGTGCCAGCAGCCCAGGGACAGGGAACACTGAAGCTTTCTTT. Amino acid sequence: CASSPGTGNTEAFF.